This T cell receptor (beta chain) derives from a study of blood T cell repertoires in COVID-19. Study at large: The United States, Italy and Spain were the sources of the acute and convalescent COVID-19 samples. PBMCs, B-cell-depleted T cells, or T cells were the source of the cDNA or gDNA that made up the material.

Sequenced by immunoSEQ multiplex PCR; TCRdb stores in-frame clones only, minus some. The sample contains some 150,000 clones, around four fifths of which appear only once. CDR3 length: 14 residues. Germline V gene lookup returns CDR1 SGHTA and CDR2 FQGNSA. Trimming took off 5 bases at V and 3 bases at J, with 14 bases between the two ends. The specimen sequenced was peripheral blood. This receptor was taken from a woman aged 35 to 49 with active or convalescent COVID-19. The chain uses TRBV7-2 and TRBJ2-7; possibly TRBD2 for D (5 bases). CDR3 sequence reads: CASSRPGSGYEQYF. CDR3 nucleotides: TGTGCCAGCAGCCGTCCGGGGTCTGGCTACGAGCAGTACTTC. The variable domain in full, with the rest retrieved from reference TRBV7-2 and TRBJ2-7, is GAGVSQSPSNKVTEKGKDVELRCDPISGHTALYWYRQSLGQGLEFLIYFQGNSAPDKSGLPSDRFSAERTGGSVSTLTIQRTQQEDSAVYLCASSRPGSGYEQYFGPGTRLTVT.